This TCR beta chain comes out of a study of T cells after yellow fever vaccination. Trimming removed 0 bases from V and 6 bases from J; junction bases left unmatched: 0. The germline CDR1 and CDR2 sequences are DFQATT and SNEGSKA (reference sequence). The CDR3 loop spans 12 amino acids. The study made its TCR cDNA through 5'RACE template switching. That step introduced a universal primer site along with UMIs. TCRdb reprocessed the 5' RACE reads via MiXCR and lists one record per CDR3 protein. The table shows 450,000 to 550,000 distinct CDR3 sequences, with roughly 19% occurring only once. General observations from the study: Reappearing after the booster were most of the clones from primary vaccination (approximately 96% CD4, 88% CD8). Among all clonotypes, a small share was observed in both CD4 and CD8 compartments.

In its sample, this clonotype was seen a few times. Antigen: not known. The sequencing here drew on PBMCs, taken 15 days after the yellow fever booster vaccination. This sequence joins TRBV20-1 and TRBJ2-3, with 7 bases aligning to TRBD2. The clonotype originates from a man aged 25 to 45 who received the YFV17D yellow fever vaccine. The CDR3 loop reads CSARDGRDTQYF. In nucleotides, the CDR3 is TGCAGTGCTAGAGACGGGAGGGATACGCAGTATTTT.